The rows below give T cell receptor beta chains drawn from one sample of a study of cytomegalovirus exposure and HLA in healthy donors. Sequencing used immunoSEQ multiplex PCR; TCRdb keeps in-frame clones, though not all of them. This sample carries 110,000 to 150,000 clones, around four fifths of them seen once, and the ten largest clones take just under 3%. The sequenced material came from PBMCs. These receptors were collected from a female donor in good health and CMV-seronegative. Both conserved end residues are part of each CDR3. D genes are given only for firm matches. Clone size is not always given. Where it is, it says once, few, many or a class for expanded clones.

>NA|TRBD1|TRBV9|TRBJ2-6|18
CASSASRDRGPGANVLTF
TGTGCCAGCAGCGCGTCCCGGGACAGGGGGCCCGGGGCCAACGTCCTGACTTTC
>NA|NA|TRBV27|TRBJ2-7|15
CASSGGGDVRYEQYF
TGTGCCAGCAGTGGGGGCGGAGACGTAAGGTACGAGCAGTACTTC
>NA|TRBD2|TRBV10-2|TRBJ2-1|17
CASSRGLAGDIRGEQFF
TGCGCCAGCAGCAGGGGACTAGCGGGAGACATTCGCGGTGAGCAGTTCTTC
>once|NA|TRBV5-4|TRBJ1-2|15
CASSAQWGQSHGYTF
TGTGCCAGCAGCGCTCAATGGGGGCAATCGCATGGCTACACCTTC
>NA|NA|TRBV7-9|TRBJ2-1|16
CASSLAQGPADNEQFF
TGTGCCAGCAGCTTAGCGCAGGGCCCCGCGGATAATGAGCAGTTCTTC
>NA|TRBD1|TRBV30|TRBJ2-1|15
CAVDAPRGIYNEQFF
TGTGCCGTAGATGCCCCCAGGGGGATATACAATGAGCAGTTCTTC
>NA|NA|TRBV19|TRBJ1-2|13
CASRSETNYGYTF
TGTGCCAGTAGAAGCGAGACCAACTATGGCTACACCTTC
>NA|NA|TRBV27|TRBJ1-6|13
CASSFRDNSPLHF
TGTGCCAGCAGTTTCCGGGATAATTCACCCCTCCACTTT
>NA|TRBD2|TRBV19|TRBJ2-2|15
CASSTGLGNTGELFF
TGTGCCAGTAGTACGGGACTAGGGAACACCGGGGAGCTGTTTTTT
>NA|TRBD1|TRBV4-1|TRBJ1-4|14
CASSHGTANEKLFF
TGCGCCAGCAGCCATGGGACAGCTAATGAAAAACTGTTTTTT
>NA|TRBD2|TRBV19|TRBJ2-3|19
CASSIDPGLAGVGTDTQYF
TGTGCCAGTAGTATAGATCCTGGACTAGCGGGGGTTGGTACAGATACGCAGTATTTT
>NA|TRBD1|TRBV6-1|TRBJ1-2|12
CASSTGGPGYTF
TGTGCCAGCAGCACAGGGGGCCCCGGCTACACCTTC
>NA|NA|TRBV5-1|TRBJ2-7|18
CASSLDTVQRARVEKPYF
TGCGCCAGCAGCTTGGATACGGTCCAACGGGCCAGGGTGGAAAAACCGTACTTC
>NA|TRBD1|TRBV10-3|TRBJ1-1|13
CAISEFPDREAFF
TGTGCCATCAGTGAGTTCCCGGACAGGGAAGCTTTCTTT
>NA|NA|TRBV6-1|TRBJ1-4|13
CASSDVGGEKLFF
TGTGCCAGCAGTGATGTGGGGGGGGAAAAACTGTTTTTT
>NA|NA|TRBV4-1|TRBJ2-3|18
CASSQILGGRELTDTQYF
TGCGCCAGCAGCCAAATCCTAGGAGGGCGAGAACTCACAGATACGCAGTATTTT
>NA|TRBD1|TRBV4-2|TRBJ1-3|15
CASSQARTGGNTIYF
TGTGCCAGCAGCCAAGCCCGGACAGGTGGAAACACCATATATTTT
>NA|TRBD1|TRBV27|TRBJ1-2|15
CASSSPGQGLYGYTF
TGTGCCAGCAGTTCTCCGGGACAGGGTCTCTATGGCTACACCTTC
>NA|TRBD2|TRBV6-6|TRBJ2-7|15
CASSSPAGGLYEQYF
TGTGCCAGCAGTTCCCCCGCGGGAGGCCTATACGAGCAGTACTTC
>NA|TRBD1|TRBV7-9|TRBJ1-1|14
CASSSSGTDTEAFF
TGTGCCAGCAGCTCCTCCGGGACAGACACTGAAGCTTTCTTT
>NA|NA|TRBV11-2|TRBJ1-3|14
CASSLGSSGNTIYF
TGTGCCAGCAGCTTAGGGAGCTCTGGAAACACCATATATTTT
>NA|NA|TRBV7-8|TRBJ1-1|12
CASSPRPTEAFF
TGTGCCAGCAGCCCCCGTCCCACTGAAGCTTTCTTT
>NA|NA|TRBV4-2|TRBJ2-7|15
CASSQAWDMDTEQYF
TGTGCCAGCAGCCAAGCCTGGGACATGGACACCGAGCAGTACTTC
>NA|TRBD2|TRBV5-1|TRBJ2-1|15
CASSYQRLAGVLQFF
TGCGCCAGCAGCTATCAAAGACTAGCGGGAGTTCTGCAGTTCTTC
>once|TRBD2|TRBV18|TRBJ2-3|16
CASSRLAGTSTDTQYF
TGTGCCAGCTCAAGACTAGCGGGGACTAGCACAGATACGCAGTATTTT
>NA|NA|TRBV25-1|TRBJ1-4|16
CASTPDNPLAQAKLFF
TGTGCCAGCACACCCGACAACCCACTGGCACAGGCCAAACTGTTTTTT
>NA|TRBD2|TRBV9|TRBJ2-1|15
CASSVEGREGNEQFF
TGTGCCAGCAGCGTAGAAGGCAGGGAGGGCAATGAGCAGTTCTTC
>NA|TRBD2|TRBV19|TRBJ2-5|18
CASSRGASGMRGQETQYF
TGTGCCAGTAGTCGAGGGGCTAGCGGGATGAGAGGTCAAGAGACCCAGTACTTC
>NA|NA|TRBV7-2|TRBJ2-5|11
CASSLQETQYF
TGTGCCAGCAGCCTACAAGAGACCCAGTACTTC
>NA|NA|TRBV7-3|TRBJ1-1|13
CASSPGPNTEAFF
TGTGCCAGCAGCCCCGGTCCGAACACTGAAGCTTTCTTT
>NA|NA|TRBV11-2|TRBJ2-3|14
CASSRDFDTDTQYF
TGTGCCAGCAGCCGGGACTTCGACACAGATACGCAGTATTTT
>NA|TRBD1|TRBV6-5|TRBJ1-2|14
CASSNPGQGRSYTF
TGTGCCAGCAGCAATCCGGGACAGGGTAGGAGCTACACCTTC
>NA|NA|TRBV7-3|TRBJ2-2|13
CASSQGLSGELFF
TGTGCCAGCAGCCAGGGACTCTCCGGGGAGCTGTTTTTT
>once|TRBD1|TRBV2|TRBJ1-2|15
CASSKDRAGNYGYTF
TGTGCCAGCAGTAAAGACAGGGCGGGTAACTATGGCTACACCTTC
>NA|NA|TRBV10-1|TRBJ2-7|10
CASRQGEQYF
TGCGCCAGCAGACAGGGCGAGCAGTACTTC
>NA|TRBD1|TRBV19|TRBJ1-5|17
CASYGSPGQGGNQPQHF
TGTGCCAGTTACGGGTCCCCGGGACAGGGAGGCAATCAGCCCCAGCATTTT
>once|TRBD1|TRBV10-2|TRBJ2-4|15
CASSEPGQDKNIQYF
TGCGCCAGCAGTGAGCCCGGACAGGACAAAAACATTCAGTACTTC
>NA|TRBD1|TRBV18|TRBJ2-5|13
CASSGTVLGTQYF
TGTGCCAGCTCAGGGACAGTTTTGGGGACCCAGTACTTC
>NA|NA|TRBV7-3|TRBJ2-3|15
CASSFGLASTDTQYF
TGTGCCAGCAGCTTTGGGTTAGCTAGCACAGATACGCAGTATTTT
>many|TRBD1|TRBV28|TRBJ2-7|12
CASSLDRAEQYF
TGTGCCAGCAGCCTCGACAGGGCCGAGCAGTACTTC
>NA|TRBD1|TRBV5-1|TRBJ2-5|14
CASSFGTVQETQYF
TGCGCCAGCAGCTTTGGGACAGTTCAAGAGACCCAGTACTTC
>NA|TRBD2|TRBV7-2|TRBJ2-6|16
CASSPGGFSGANVLTF
TGTGCCAGCAGCCCGGGAGGGTTCTCTGGGGCCAACGTCCTGACTTTC
>NA|TRBD1|TRBV9|TRBJ2-5|14
CASSRQGNQETQYF
TGTGCCAGCAGCAGACAGGGGAACCAAGAGACCCAGTACTTC
>NA|TRBD1|TRBV4-1|TRBJ1-1|15
CASSQNRGPNTEAFF
TGCGCCAGCAGCCAAAACAGGGGCCCGAACACTGAAGCTTTCTTT
>NA|NA|TRBV5-4|TRBJ2-3|14
CASSLGTNTDTQYF
TGTGCCAGCAGCTTGGGGACTAACACAGATACGCAGTATTTT
>NA|TRBD2|TRBV27|TRBJ2-1|17
CASSPLRLAGAHNEQFF
TGTGCCAGCAGTCCTCTCCGACTAGCGGGGGCCCACAATGAGCAGTTCTTC
>NA|NA|TRBV9|TRBJ2-1|16
CASSVGGQKIYNEQFF
TGTGCCAGCAGCGTAGGCGGACAGAAGATTTACAATGAGCAGTTCTTC
>NA|TRBD2|TRBV9|TRBJ2-1|15
CASSVASGRIDEQFF
TGTGCCAGCAGCGTAGCTAGCGGGAGGATTGATGAGCAGTTCTTC
>once|NA|TRBV9|TRBJ2-3|14
CASSSAGSTDTQYF
TGTGCCAGCAGCTCGGCGGGTAGCACAGATACGCAGTATTTT
>NA|NA|TRBV7-9|TRBJ1-1|14
CASSPTLMNTEAFF
TGTGCCAGCAGTCCAACATTAATGAACACTGAAGCTTTCTTT
>few|NA|TRBV28|TRBJ1-5|13
CASSDRFNQPQHF
TGTGCCAGCAGCGACAGGTTCAATCAGCCCCAGCATTTT
>NA|NA|TRBV2|TRBJ1-1|14
CAGQVEEKNTEAFF
TGTGCCGGTCAGGTGGAGGAAAAGAACACTGAAGCTTTCTTT
>few|NA|TRBV19|TRBJ1-1|15
CASTEAEGRNTEAFF
TGTGCCAGTACGGAGGCGGAGGGCCGGAACACTGAAGCTTTCTTT
>NA|TRBD2|TRBV28|TRBJ2-2|15
CASIVGGRAVGELFF
TGTGCCAGCATAGTCGGGGGGAGGGCCGTCGGGGAGCTGTTTTTT
>NA|NA|TRBV7-9|TRBJ1-1|13
CASSSYPNTEAFF
TGTGCCAGCAGCTCTTATCCTAACACTGAAGCTTTCTTT
>NA|TRBD1|TRBV7-2|TRBJ1-5|14
CASSLDRGDQPQHF
TGTGCCAGCAGCCTGGACAGGGGCGATCAGCCCCAGCATTTT
>NA|NA|TRBV28|TRBJ1-5|15
CASSLQLNSNQPQHF
TGTGCCAGCAGTCTACAGTTAAATAGCAATCAGCCCCAGCATTTT
>NA|TRBD2|TRBV9|TRBJ2-1|18
CASSGPPTGGRAYNEQFF
TGTGCCAGCAGCGGACCACCGACGGGCGGGAGGGCTTACAATGAGCAGTTCTTC
>NA|TRBD2|TRBV5-1|TRBJ2-7|19
CASSLYAGGASGRSHEQYF
TGCGCCAGCAGCTTGTATGCAGGGGGGGCTAGCGGGAGATCCCACGAGCAGTACTTC
>once|NA|TRBV5-6|TRBJ1-2|12
CASSFLSYGYTF
TGTGCCAGCAGCTTTCTATCCTATGGCTACACCTTC